This record covers a single TCR beta chain. Profiled with immunoSEQ multiplex PCR; TCRdb holds only in-frame clones, not every one. The sample includes 150,000 to 200,000 clones, around 80% of them seen just once. This specimen belongs to a study of blood T cell repertoires in COVID-19. The V end was cut by 6 bases, the J end by 0 bases, with 14 bases between. CDR1 and CDR2 (germline): MNHEY, SVGAGI. This CDR3 spans 15 amino acids. Cohort placement rested on clinical history that participants reported themselves. Recovered participants had two consecutive negative NP/OP PCR tests, healthcare professional clearance, or symptom resolution.

This chain connects TRBV6-5 to TRBJ1-2, with D hard to call. The clonotype comes from a man over 45 who had recovered from COVID-19. Source material: PBMCs or T cells enriched from blood (not recorded which). CDR3 sequence (DNA): TGTGCCAGCAGACTATACAAGGCAGCTAACTATGGCTACACCTTC. Translated, it gives CASRLYKAANYGYTF.